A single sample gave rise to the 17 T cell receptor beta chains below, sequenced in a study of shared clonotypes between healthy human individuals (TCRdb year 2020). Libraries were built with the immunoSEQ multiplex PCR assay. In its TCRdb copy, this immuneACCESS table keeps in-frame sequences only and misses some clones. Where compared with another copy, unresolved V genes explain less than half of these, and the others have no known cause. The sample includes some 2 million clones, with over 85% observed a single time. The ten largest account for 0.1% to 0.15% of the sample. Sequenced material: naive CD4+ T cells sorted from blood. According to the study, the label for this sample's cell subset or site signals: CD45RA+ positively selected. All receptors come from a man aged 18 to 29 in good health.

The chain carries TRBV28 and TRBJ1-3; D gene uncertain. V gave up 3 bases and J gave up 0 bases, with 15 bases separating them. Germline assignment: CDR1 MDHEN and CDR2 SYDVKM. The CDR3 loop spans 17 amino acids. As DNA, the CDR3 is TGTGCCAGCAGTTTGGCCGGATCGCTAAGCTCTGGAAACACCATATATTTT. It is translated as CASSLAGSLSSGNTIYF. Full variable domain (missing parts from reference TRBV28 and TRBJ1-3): DVKVTQSSRYLVKRTGEKVFLECVQDMDHENMFWYRQDPGLGLRLIYFSYDVKMKEKGDIPEGYSVSREKKERFSLILESASTNQTSMYLCASSLAGSLSSGNTIYFGEGSWLTVV.

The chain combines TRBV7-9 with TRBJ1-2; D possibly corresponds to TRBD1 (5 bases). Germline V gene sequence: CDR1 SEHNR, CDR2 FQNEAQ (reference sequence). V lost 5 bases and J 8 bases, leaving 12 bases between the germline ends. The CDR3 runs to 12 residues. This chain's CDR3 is CASSRLTGGYTF. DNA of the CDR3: TGTGCCAGCAGCAGACTTACAGGAGGCTACACCTTC. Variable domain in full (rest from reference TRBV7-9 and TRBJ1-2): DTGVSQNPRHKITKRGQNVTFRCDPISEHNRLYWYRQTLGQGPEFLTYFQNEAQLEKSRLLSDRFSAERPKGSFSTLEIQRTEQGDSAMYLCASSRLTGGYTFGSGTRLTVV.

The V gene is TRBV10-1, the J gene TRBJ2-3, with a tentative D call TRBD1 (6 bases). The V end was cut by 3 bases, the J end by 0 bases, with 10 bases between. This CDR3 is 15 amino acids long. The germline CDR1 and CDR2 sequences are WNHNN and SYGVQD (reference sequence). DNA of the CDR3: TGCGCCAGCAGTGACCGGGACACGAGCACAGATACGCAGTATTTT. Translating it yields CASSDRDTSTDTQYF.

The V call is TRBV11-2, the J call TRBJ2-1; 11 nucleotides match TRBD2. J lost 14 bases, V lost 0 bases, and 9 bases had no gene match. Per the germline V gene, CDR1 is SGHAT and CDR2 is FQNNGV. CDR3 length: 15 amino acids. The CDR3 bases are TGTGCCAGCAGCTTAGATGGCCTAGCGGGGGGCCGTGAGTTCTTC. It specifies CASSLDGLAGGREFF. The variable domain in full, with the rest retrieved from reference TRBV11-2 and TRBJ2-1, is EAGVAQSPRYKIIEKRQSVAFWCNPISGHATLYWYQQILGQGPKLLIQFQNNGVVDDSQLPKDRFSAERLKGVDSTLKIQPAKLEDSAVYLCASSLDGLAGGREFFGPGTRLTVL.

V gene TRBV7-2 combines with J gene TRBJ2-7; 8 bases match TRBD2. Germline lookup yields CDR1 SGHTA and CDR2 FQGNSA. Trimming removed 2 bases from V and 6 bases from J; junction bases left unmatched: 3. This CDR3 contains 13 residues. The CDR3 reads CASSLNLAGEQYF. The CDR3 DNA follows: TGTGCCAGCAGCTTAAACCTAGCGGGCGAGCAGTACTTC.

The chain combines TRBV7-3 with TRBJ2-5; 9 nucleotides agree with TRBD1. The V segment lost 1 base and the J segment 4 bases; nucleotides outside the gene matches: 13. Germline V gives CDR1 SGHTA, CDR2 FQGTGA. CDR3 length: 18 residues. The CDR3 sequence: CASSLMGQGPRKAETQYF. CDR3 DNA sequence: TGTGCCAGCAGCTTAATGGGACAGGGCCCCCGGAAGGCAGAGACCCAGTACTTC.

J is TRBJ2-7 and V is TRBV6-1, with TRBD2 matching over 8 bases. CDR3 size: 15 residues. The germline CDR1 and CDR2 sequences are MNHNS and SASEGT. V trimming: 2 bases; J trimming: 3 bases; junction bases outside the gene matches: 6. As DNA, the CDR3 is TGTGCCAGCAGTGAAATCGGCGGGGGGATCTACGAGCAGTACTTC. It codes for CASSEIGGGIYEQYF.

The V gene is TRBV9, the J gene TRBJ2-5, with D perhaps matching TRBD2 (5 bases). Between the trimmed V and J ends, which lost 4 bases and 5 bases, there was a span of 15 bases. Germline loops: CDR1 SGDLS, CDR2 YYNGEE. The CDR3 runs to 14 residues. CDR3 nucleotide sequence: TGTGCCAGCAGCCTCGGGCCTCCGGGGGAGACCCAGTACTTC. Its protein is CASSLGPPGETQYF. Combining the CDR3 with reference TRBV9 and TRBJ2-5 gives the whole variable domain DSGVTQTPKHLITATGQRVTLRCSPRSGDLSVYWYQQSLDQGLQFLIQYYNGEERAKGNILERFSAQQFPDLHSELNLSSLELGDSALYFCASSLGPPGETQYFGPGTRLLVL.

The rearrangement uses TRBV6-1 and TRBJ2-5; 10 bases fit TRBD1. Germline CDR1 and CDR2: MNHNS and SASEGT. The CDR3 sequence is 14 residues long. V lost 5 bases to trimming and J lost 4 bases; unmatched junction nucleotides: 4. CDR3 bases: TGTGCCAGCAGTACGACAGGGGGCCGAGAGACCCAGTACTTC. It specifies CASSTTGGRETQYF.

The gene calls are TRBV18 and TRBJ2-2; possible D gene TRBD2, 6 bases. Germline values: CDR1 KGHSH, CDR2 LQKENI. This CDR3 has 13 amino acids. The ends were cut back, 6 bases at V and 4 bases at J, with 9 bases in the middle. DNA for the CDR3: TGTGCCAGCTCTACCGGGGGCACCGGGGAGCTGTTTTTT. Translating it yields CASSTGGTGELFF. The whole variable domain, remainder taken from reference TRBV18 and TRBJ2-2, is NAGVMQNPRHLVRRRGQEARLRCSPMKGHSHVYWYRQLPEEGLKFMVYLQKENIIDESGMPKERFSAEFPKEGPSILRIQQVVRGDSAAYFCASSTGGTGELFFGEGSRLTVL.

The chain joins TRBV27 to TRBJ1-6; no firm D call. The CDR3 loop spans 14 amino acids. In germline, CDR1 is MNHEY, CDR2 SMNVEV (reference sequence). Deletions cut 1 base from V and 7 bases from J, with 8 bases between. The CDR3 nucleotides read TGTGCCAGCAGTTTATTAGGGCAGAATTCACCCCTCCACTTT. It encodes CASSLLGQNSPLHF.

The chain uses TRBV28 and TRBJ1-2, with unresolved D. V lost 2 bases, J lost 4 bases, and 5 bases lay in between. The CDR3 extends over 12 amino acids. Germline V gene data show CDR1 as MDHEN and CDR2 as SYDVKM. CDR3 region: CASSLDGYGYTF. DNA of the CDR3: TGTGCCAGCAGTTTAGACGGCTATGGCTACACCTTC.

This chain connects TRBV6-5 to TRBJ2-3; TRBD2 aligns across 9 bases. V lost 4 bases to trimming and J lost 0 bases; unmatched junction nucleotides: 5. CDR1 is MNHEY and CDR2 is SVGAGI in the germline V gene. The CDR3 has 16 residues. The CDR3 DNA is TGTGCCAGCAGTTCCCTAGCGGGGCAGAGCACAGATACGCAGTATTTT. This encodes CASSSLAGQSTDTQYF.

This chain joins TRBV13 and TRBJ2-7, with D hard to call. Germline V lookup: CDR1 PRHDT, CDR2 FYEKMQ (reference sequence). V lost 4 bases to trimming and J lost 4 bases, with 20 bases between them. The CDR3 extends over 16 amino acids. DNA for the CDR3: TGTGCCAGCAGCTCCCGGTCCACTTTTTCCTCTTACGAGCAGTACTTC. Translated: CASSSRSTFSSYEQYF. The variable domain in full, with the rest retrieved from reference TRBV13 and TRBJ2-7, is AAGVIQSPRHLIKEKRETATLKCYPIPRHDTVYWYQQGPGQDPQFLISFYEKMQSDKGSIPDRFSAQQFSDYHSELNMSSLELGDSALYFCASSSRSTFSSYEQYFGPGTRLTVT.

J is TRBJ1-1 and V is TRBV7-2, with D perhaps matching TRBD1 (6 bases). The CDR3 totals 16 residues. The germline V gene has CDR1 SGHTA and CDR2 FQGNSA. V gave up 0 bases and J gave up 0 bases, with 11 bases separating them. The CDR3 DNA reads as TGTGCCAGCAGCTTAGCCGGACAGATTATGAACACTGAAGCTTTCTTT. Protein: CASSLAGQIMNTEAFF.

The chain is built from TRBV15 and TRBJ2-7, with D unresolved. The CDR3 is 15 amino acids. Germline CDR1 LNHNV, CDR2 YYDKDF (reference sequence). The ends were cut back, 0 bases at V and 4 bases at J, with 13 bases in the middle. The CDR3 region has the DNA TGTGCCACCAGCAGAGATAAGAACTACATGTACGAGCAGTACTTC. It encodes CATSRDKNYMYEQYF.

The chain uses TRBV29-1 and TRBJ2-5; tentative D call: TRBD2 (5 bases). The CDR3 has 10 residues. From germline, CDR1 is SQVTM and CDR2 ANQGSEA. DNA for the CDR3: TGCAGAAAGAGAGGGGAGACCCAGTACTTC. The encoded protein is CRKRGETQYF.